A single sample gave rise to the 5 T cell receptor beta chains below, sequenced in a study of T cell repertoires in cytomegalovirus infection. Antigens of these TCRs are unknown. From the reads, TCRdb called clonotypes with MiXCR, one entry per CDR3 protein. The data show roughly 280,000 distinct CDR3 sequences, with less than 25% seen just once and roughly a fifth held by the top ten. The input for sequencing was cultured PBMCs, taken from culture after CMV antigen stimulation. The source of these receptors is a human donor in good health (CMV status not recorded). Some clones in this sample may be carry-over from other donors' samples.

This clonotype was observed a handful of times. The V gene is TRBV28, the J gene TRBJ1-4; D is undetermined. This CDR3 comprises 14 residues. Germline lookup yields CDR1 MDHEN and CDR2 SYDVKM. V was clipped by 3 bases and J by 7 bases, with 12 bases between them. CDR3 nucleotide sequence: TGTGCCAGCAGTTTCCCAGGCTTTGGTGAAAAACTGTTTTTT. Translation gives CASSFPGFGEKLFF.

This clonotype was counted many times. V and J are TRBV7-2 and TRBJ1-6, with 7 bases aligning to TRBD1. V gave up 1 base and J gave up 10 bases; unmatched junction bases: 7. CDR3 length: 15 residues. Germline-derived CDR1 and CDR2 are SGHTA and FQGNSA. The CDR3 loop is CASSLGSGGRSPLHF. The CDR3 DNA reads as TGTGCCAGCAGCTTAGGGTCAGGGGGTCGATCACCCCTCCACTTT.

The chain joins TRBV20-1 to TRBJ1-2, with D hard to call. Trimming cost V 3 bases and J 7 bases, with 12 bases left between them. Germline V gene lookup returns CDR1 DFQATT and CDR2 SNEGSKA (reference sequence). The CDR3 loop spans 12 amino acids. The CDR3 loop reads CSASGPATGYTF. The CDR3, as DNA: TGCAGTGCTAGTGGCCCAGCCACTGGCTACACCTTC.

The chain is built from TRBV4-2 and TRBJ2-1; a weak D match, TRBD1 (6 bases). Germline CDR1 and CDR2: LGHNA and YNFKEQ. V lost 0 bases to trimming and J lost 8 bases, with 11 bases between them. This CDR3 comprises 14 residues. CDR3: CASSQEYRADEQFF. The CDR3 bases are TGTGCCAGCAGCCAAGAGTACAGGGCGGATGAGCAGTTCTTC.

This clonotype has a single count. The chain links TRBV19 to TRBJ1-4; D gene uncertain. The CDR3 consists of 13 residues. CDR1 is LNHDA, CDR2 SQIVND, per germline (reference sequence). V was cut by 6 bases and J by 6 bases, with 11 bases left in between. In DNA form, the CDR3 reads TGTGCCAGTAGGTTAGGCGGCGATGAAAAACTGTTTTTT. The encoded protein is CASRLGGDEKLFF.